This TCR beta chain originates from a study of human T cells and chemical hapten exposure. The CDR3 is 16 residues long. Germline CDR1 and CDR2: MNHEY and SVGAGI. V was pared by 4 bases and J by 5 bases, with 12 bases of the junction left unmatched. Unique molecular identifiers were affixed to discrete cDNA molecules within the library. One entry per CDR3 protein results from TCRdb running MiXCR on the RACE reads. The sample has approximately 350,000 distinct CDR3 sequences, about 6% seen once; the top ten hold under 7%. This sample's time point: patch test 2, 6 weeks after DPC sensitization. Treatment noted: therapeutic diphenylcyclopropenone sensitization with weekly scalp DPC.

The chain carries TRBV6-5 and TRBJ2-3, with 7 bases aligning to TRBD2. Sequenced material: whole blood, taken in connection with sensitization to the hapten diphenylcyclopropenone (DPC). This receptor was obtained from a woman aged 18-29 years with alopecia areata. Some clones in this sample may be carry-over from other donors' samples. The CDR3 DNA reads TGTGCCAGCAGTTCCCGACTAGCCTATGTCAAAGATACGCAGTATTTT. Translation gives CASSSRLAYVKDTQYF.